Following are 28 T cell receptor beta chains from one sample sequenced in a study of spatial heterogeneity in lung cancer. As to time point: sample taken at primary tumor resection. Antigen specificity for these receptors is unknown. Overall study results and limits: Within tumors, counts of expanded alpha and beta TCRs tracked tumor mutation counts.

Using its own MiXCR run on the 5' RACE reads, TCRdb lists one record per CDR3 protein. The data show 12,000 to 15,000 distinct CDR3 sequences, 7.3% seen once. The input for sequencing was lung tumor tissue, taken at surgery. Receptors originate from a male donor with early-stage non-small cell lung cancer.

This clonotype was counted between two and nine times. This rearrangement joins TRBV7-9 to TRBJ2-3; D remains unclear. The V gene's germline CDR1 is SEHNR and CDR2 FQNEAQ (reference sequence). V lost 1 base to trimming and J lost 2 bases, with 13 bases between them. The length of the CDR3 is 16 residues. The CDR3 protein is CASSLGGTPSTDTQYF. CDR3 sequence (DNA): TGTGCCAGCAGCTTAGGAGGTACCCCCTCCACAGATACGCAGTATTTT.

This clonotype is termed medium-sized (0.01 to 0.1%). This sequence joins TRBV19 and TRBJ2-3, with D perhaps matching TRBD1 or TRBD2 (6 bases each). The ends were cut back, 5 bases at V and 0 bases at J, with 15 bases in the middle. This CDR3 contains 16 residues. CDR1 and CDR2 from the germline V gene are LNHDA and SQIVND (reference sequence). CDR3 protein: CASSSGGGSSTDTQYF. For the CDR3, the DNA is TGTGCCAGTAGTTCCGGGGGCGGATCTAGCACAGATACGCAGTATTTT.

This clonotype was picked up a small number of times. The chain uses TRBV20-1 and TRBJ2-7; 7 nucleotides match TRBD1. The ends lost 3 bases at V and 0 bases at J; junction bases unmatched: 8. CDR3 size: 15 residues. Germline CDR1 reads DFQATT; CDR2 reads SNEGSKA (reference sequence). The CDR3 sequence: CSASPLTGSSYEQYF. The CDR3 DNA reads TGCAGTGCTAGCCCGCTGACAGGGAGCTCCTACGAGCAGTACTTC.

This clonotype was counted ten times or more. This chain connects TRBV5-1 to TRBJ1-5; 9 nucleotides agree with TRBD1. The CDR3 length is 13 residues. Unmatched junction bases numbered 2, after V lost 3 bases and J lost 7 bases. CDR1 and CDR2 from the germline V gene are SGHRS and YFSETQ. The DNA of the CDR3 is TGCGCCAGCAGCTACGGACAGGGGCAGCCCCAGCATTTT. Its translation is CASSYGQGQPQHF. Supplemented by reference TRBV5-1 and TRBJ1-5, the full variable domain reads KAGVTQTPRYLIKTRGQQVTLSCSPISGHRSVSWYQQTPGQGLQFLFEYFSETQRNKGNFPGRFSGRQFSNSRSEMNVSTLELGDSALYLCASSYGQGQPQHFGDGTRLSIL.

The chain joins TRBV12-3 or TRBV12-4 to TRBJ2-1; no definite D call. Trimming took 8 bases from V and 9 from J, leaving 17 bases between them. The CDR3 contains 13 residues. The CDR3 is CASGVDAAFEQFF. In nucleotides, the CDR3 is TGTGCCAGCGGGGTCGATGCGGCGTTTGAGCAGTTCTTC.

This clonotype was picked up a small number of times. The chain is built from TRBV5-1 and TRBJ2-1; 9 bases agree with TRBD1. CDR1 SGHRS and CDR2 YFSETQ come from the germline V gene. The V and J ends lost 5 bases and 6 bases, in that order; junction bases with no gene match: 6. The CDR3 loop spans 14 amino acids. CDR3 bases: TGCGCCAGCAGGGCGGGACAGGGAGGCAATGAGCAGTTCTTC. This codes for CASRAGQGGNEQFF.

This clonotype was detected ten times or more. The rearrangement links TRBV2 to TRBJ2-7; possibly TRBD1 for D (5 bases). V lost 9 bases to trimming and J lost 0 bases, with 15 bases between them. Germline lookup yields CDR1 SNHLY and CDR2 FYNNEI. The CDR3 spans 14 residues. The CDR3 nucleotides are TGTGCCAGACGAACCCGACAGTGCTCCTACGAGCAGTACGTC. It yields the protein CARRTRQCSYEQYV.

This clonotype was observed many times. V is TRBV11-2 and J is TRBJ2-1, with TRBD1 identical over 10 bases. V lost 4 bases and J lost 7; bases outside the gene matches: 4. This CDR3 has 14 amino acids. The germline CDR1 and CDR2 sequences are SGHAT and FQNNGV. The CDR3 DNA is TGTGCCAGCAGCTCGCGACAGGGGGCTAATGAGCAGTTCTTC. This codes for CASSSRQGANEQFF.

The rearrangement joins TRBV20-1 to TRBJ1-1; tentatively, D is TRBD1 (5 bases). Germline CDR1 and CDR2: DFQATT and SNEGSKA (reference sequence). The CDR3 has 12 residues. The V and J ends lost 4 bases and 7 bases respectively, with 13 bases between them. The DNA of the CDR3 is TGCAGTGCTATTTCGGGGACCAGTGAAGCTTTCTTT. Residues: CSAISGTSEAFF.

This clonotype was seen at least ten times. The V gene is TRBV19, the J gene TRBJ1-1; D remains unclear. CDR1 and CDR2 from the germline V gene are LNHDA and SQIVND (reference sequence). V was cut by 10 bases and J by 0 bases, with 15 bases left in between. The CDR3 runs to 14 residues. CDR3: CATNGNLMNTEAFF. The CDR3 DNA follows: TGTGCCACCAACGGAAATCTGATGAACACTGAAGCTTTCTTT.

This clonotype was detected many times. The chain employs TRBV7-2 and TRBJ2-1; 7 positions match TRBD1. The CDR3 totals 16 residues. V lost 0 bases, J lost 1 base, and 3 bases stayed unmatched. CDR1 and CDR2 from the germline V gene are SGHTA and FQGNSA. DNA of the CDR3: TGTGCCAGCAGCTTAGCGAGGGGGCCGTCCTACAATGAGCAGTTCTTC. It specifies CASSLARGPSYNEQFF.

This chain connects TRBV12-3 or TRBV12-4 to TRBJ2-7, with D tentatively TRBD1 or TRBD2 (5 bases each). The CDR3 consists of 13 residues. Trimming took 3 bases from V and 10 from J, leaving 16 bases between them. For the CDR3, the DNA is TGTGCCAGCAGTTTTTCGGGGCGCAAAGTCCAGTACTTC. Translated, it gives CASSFSGRKVQYF.

This clonotype came up a few times. This rearrangement joins TRBV20-1 to TRBJ2-3; tentative D call: TRBD1 (7 bases). Trimming pared 6 bases from V and 3 bases from J, leaving 10 bases between. CDR3 length: 12 amino acids. Germline V gene lookup returns CDR1 DFQATT and CDR2 SNEGSKA (reference sequence). The CDR3 sequence: CSAEGQTDTQYF. The CDR3 nucleotides are TGCAGTGCGGAGGGACAGACAGATACGCAGTATTTT.

CDR3 amino acids: CATSRHGVGGELFF. For the CDR3, the DNA is TGTGCCACCAGCAGGCACGGGGTCGGCGGGGAGCTGTTTTTT. This chain connects TRBV15 to TRBJ2-2; perhaps TRBD2 as D (5 bases). The germline V and J ends were trimmed by 3 bases and 7 bases, with 12 bases remaining between them. CDR1 is LNHNV, CDR2 YYDKDF, per germline (reference sequence). This CDR3 contains 14 residues.

This clonotype came up many times. The chain employs TRBV7-2 and TRBJ1-2; no definite D call. This CDR3 comprises 13 residues. The ends were cut back, 1 base at V and 5 bases at J, with 8 bases in the middle. Germline V gene data show CDR1 as SGHTA and CDR2 as FQGNSA. As DNA, the CDR3 is TGTGCCAGCAGCTTAGACAAGCTTTATGGCTACACCTTC. Encoded protein: CASSLDKLYGYTF. The full variable domain, in which reference TRBV7-2 and TRBJ1-2 provide the parts outside the CDR3, is GAGVSQSPSNKVTEKGKDVELRCDPISGHTALYWYRQSLGQGLEFLIYFQGNSAPDKSGLPSDRFSAERTGGSVSTLTIQRTQQEDSAVYLCASSLDKLYGYTFGSGTRLTVV.

This clonotype was seen at least ten times. The chain combines TRBV11-2 with TRBJ2-1; TRBD2 is a possible D gene (5 bases). The CDR3 sequence is 15 residues long. Between the trimmed V and J ends, which lost 0 bases and 6 bases, there was a span of 12 bases. Germline V gene sequence: CDR1 SGHAT, CDR2 FQNNGV. The CDR3 reads CASSLDPTRGNEQFF. The CDR3 DNA follows: TGTGCCAGCAGCTTAGACCCAACTAGAGGCAATGAGCAGTTCTTC.

By share, this clonotype ranks as medium-sized. The chain links TRBV29-1 to TRBJ2-5; no definite D call. The CDR3 covers 13 residues. The V end was cut by 1 base, the J end by 6 bases, with 12 bases between. Germline loops: CDR1 SQVTM, CDR2 ANQGSEA. The CDR3 DNA sequence: TGCAGCGTTGAAGGCCACCAGCAAAAGACCCAGTACTTC. It yields the protein CSVEGHQQKTQYF.

This clonotype showed up many times. V is TRBV7-2 and J is TRBJ1-2; no firm D call. CDR1 is SGHTA, CDR2 FQGNSA, per germline. Trimming removed 0 bases from V and 3 bases from J, with 8 bases in between. The CDR3 loop spans 14 amino acids. The CDR3 bases are TGTGCCAGCAGCTTAGCTTACAGAGACTATGGCTACACCTTC. Amino acids: CASSLAYRDYGYTF.

The sample holds many counts of this clonotype. The V gene is TRBV6-6, the J gene TRBJ2-7, with TRBD2 matching 7 bases. There are 13 residues in the CDR3. CDR1 and CDR2 from the germline V gene are MNHNY and SVGAGI (reference sequence). The V gene end was trimmed by 5 bases and the J gene end by 4 bases; junction bases not matched to a gene: 5. CDR3 protein: CASSGTSEYEQYV. The CDR3 nucleotides are TGTGCCAGCAGTGGAACTAGCGAATACGAGCAGTACGTC.

This clonotype turned up a few times. This sequence joins TRBV10-3 and TRBJ2-2, with a possible D match to TRBD1 (5 bases). The CDR3 sequence is 15 residues long. Germline CDR1 is ENHRY and CDR2 is SYGVKD. Trimming took 11 bases from V and 4 from J, leaving 20 bases between them. The CDR3 DNA sequence: TGTGCCGTACGGCAGGGCAGAGCAACCACCGGGGAGCTGTTTTTT. This codes for CAVRQGRATTGELFF.

This clonotype has at least ten counts. This chain joins TRBV27 and TRBJ2-2, with D possibly being TRBD2 (7 bases). The germline gives CDR1 MNHEY, CDR2 SMNVEV (reference sequence). Trimming took 6 bases from V and 7 from J, leaving 15 bases between them. The CDR3 runs 14 residues. The CDR3 nucleotides are TGTGCCAGCAGATTTGGGGGGGCAGGCGGGGAGCTGTTTTTT. The encoded protein is CASRFGGAGGELFF.

This clonotype was counted a few times. The rearrangement joins TRBV6-2 or TRBV6-3 to TRBJ2-1; D is uncertain. The ends were cut back, 10 bases at V and 5 bases at J, with 12 bases in the middle. Germline values: CDR1 MNHEY, CDR2 SVGEGT. The CDR3 runs to 12 residues. The CDR3 sequence is CAISNRHNEQFF. CDR3 DNA sequence: TGTGCCATCTCGAACCGTCACAATGAGCAGTTCTTC.

This clonotype was recorded a few times. The chain carries TRBV20-1 and TRBJ2-5, with 10 bases fitting TRBD2. The CDR3 contains 16 residues. The germline V gene encodes CDR1 DFQATT and CDR2 SNEGSKA (reference sequence). The V and J ends lost 2 bases and 2 bases, in that order; junction bases with no gene match: 8. The CDR3 DNA reads as TGCAGTGCTAGATGGGGGCTAGCGGGGGCACAAGAGACCCAGTACTTC. It is translated as CSARWGLAGAQETQYF.

The CDR3 spells CASSLGRGIETQYF. Here the CDR3 DNA reads TGTGCCAGCAGCTTAGGCCGAGGGATAGAGACCCAGTACTTC. The chain recombines TRBV7-2 with TRBJ2-5; tentatively, D is TRBD2 (5 bases). The V and J ends lost 1 base and 4 bases respectively, with 10 bases between them. CDR1 is SGHTA and CDR2 is FQGNSA in the germline V gene. This CDR3 comprises 14 residues. Variable domain in full (rest from reference TRBV7-2 and TRBJ2-5): GAGVSQSPSNKVTEKGKDVELRCDPISGHTALYWYRQSLGQGLEFLIYFQGNSAPDKSGLPSDRFSAERTGGSVSTLTIQRTQQEDSAVYLCASSLGRGIETQYFGPGTRLLVL.

This clonotype was seen repeatedly, ten times or more. The J gene is TRBJ1-2, the V gene TRBV20-1, with D tentatively TRBD1 (5 bases). The CDR3 sequence is 16 residues long. Germline V gives CDR1 DFQATT, CDR2 SNEGSKA (reference sequence). Trimming stripped 1 base from V and 0 bases from J, with 15 bases between. The CDR3 DNA follows: TGCAGTGCTAGAGCGGGGGACCTCGCGGCTAACTATGGCTACACCTTC. Translating it yields CSARAGDLAANYGYTF.

In its sample, this clonotype was seen many times. The J gene is TRBJ2-1, the V gene TRBV6-2 or TRBV6-3; the D gene is possibly TRBD1 (6 bases). V dropped 2 bases and J dropped 4 bases, with 12 bases sitting between them. Germline values: CDR1 MNHEY, CDR2 SVGEGT. The CDR3 is made up of 15 amino acids. The CDR3 DNA reads TGTGCCAGCAGTTACCCCAGGGGTCGGTACAATGAGCAGTTCTTC. Translated: CASSYPRGRYNEQFF.

This clonotype is medium-sized in the sample. J is TRBJ2-7 and V is TRBV20-1, with 10 bases lining up with TRBD2. This CDR3 spans 14 amino acids. Losses at the gene ends were 2 bases for V and 5 bases for J; bases not matched to a gene: 6. Germline assignment: CDR1 DFQATT and CDR2 SNEGSKA (reference sequence). The CDR3 is CSARLPSGSDEQYF. DNA for the CDR3: TGCAGTGCTAGACTGCCTAGCGGGAGCGACGAGCAGTACTTC.

This clonotype was found a few times. The rearrangement links TRBV12-3 or TRBV12-4 to TRBJ2-3; the D is unclear. The CDR3 extends over 14 amino acids. V gave up 3 bases and J gave up 0 bases, with 7 bases separating them. The CDR3 DNA reads TGTGCCAGCAGTTTTGGCGGTAGCACAGATACGCAGTATTTT. Protein sequence: CASSFGGSTDTQYF.